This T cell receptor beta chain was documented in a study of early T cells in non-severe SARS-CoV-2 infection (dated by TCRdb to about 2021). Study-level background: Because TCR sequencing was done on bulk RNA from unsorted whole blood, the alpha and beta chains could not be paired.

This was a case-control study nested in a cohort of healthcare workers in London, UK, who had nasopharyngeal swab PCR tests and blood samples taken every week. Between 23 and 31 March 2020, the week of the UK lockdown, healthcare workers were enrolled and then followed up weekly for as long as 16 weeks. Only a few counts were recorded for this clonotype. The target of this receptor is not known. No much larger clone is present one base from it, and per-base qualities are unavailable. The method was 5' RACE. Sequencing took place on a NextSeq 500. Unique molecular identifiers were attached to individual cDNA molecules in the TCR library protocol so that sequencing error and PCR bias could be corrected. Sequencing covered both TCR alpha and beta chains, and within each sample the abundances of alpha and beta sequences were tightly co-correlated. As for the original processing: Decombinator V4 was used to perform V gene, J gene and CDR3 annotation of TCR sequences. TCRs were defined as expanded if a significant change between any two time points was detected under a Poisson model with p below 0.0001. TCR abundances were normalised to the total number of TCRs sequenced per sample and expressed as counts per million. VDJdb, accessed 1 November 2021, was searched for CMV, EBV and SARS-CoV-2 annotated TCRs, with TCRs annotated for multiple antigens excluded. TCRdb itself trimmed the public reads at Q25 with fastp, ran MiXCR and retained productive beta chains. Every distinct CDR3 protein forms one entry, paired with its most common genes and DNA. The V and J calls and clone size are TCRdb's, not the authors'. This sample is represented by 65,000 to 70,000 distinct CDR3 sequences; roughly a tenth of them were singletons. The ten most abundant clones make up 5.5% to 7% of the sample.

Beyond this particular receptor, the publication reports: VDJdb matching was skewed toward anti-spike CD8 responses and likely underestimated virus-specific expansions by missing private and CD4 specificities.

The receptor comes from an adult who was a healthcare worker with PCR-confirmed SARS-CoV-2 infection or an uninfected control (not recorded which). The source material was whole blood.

This receptor has the CDR3 CSVKTSGRGGSYNEQFF. DNA sequence: TGCAGCGTGAAGACTAGCGGGAGGGGAGGCTCCTACAATGAGCAGTTCTTC. In this chain, TRBV29-1 is recombined with TRBJ2-1, with 14 junctional bases fitting TRBD2. The germline V end is reduced by 6 bases and the J end by 0 bases; junction bases left unmatched: 7. CDR1 and CDR2 were assigned from the germline V gene as SQVTM and ANQGSEA. Its CDR3 holds 17 amino acids, cysteine through phenylalanine. The DNA shown is the 51-base CDR3, in frame from base 1.